This is a list of T cell receptor beta chains from one sample in a study of T-cell reconstitution after alpha-beta-depleted transplantation in children. TCRdb re-called the PCR reads with MiXCR, one entry per CDR3 protein. The sample has 250,000 to 350,000 distinct CDR3 sequences, roughly 25% seen once; the top ten hold approximately 11%. The sequencing here drew on PBMCs, mostly from graft donor cells, taken 180 days after TCRalphabeta/CD19-depleted stem cell transplant. The receptors derive from a male patient younger than 18 who had a stem cell transplant for acute lymphoblastic leukemia, so the T cells may come from the graft donor. Both conserved end residues are part of each CDR3. The D gene is left open where the match is weak. Clone size is not always given. Where it is, it says once, few, many or a class for expanded clones.

CDR3 length	D gene	V gene	clone size	J gene	CDR3 protein	CDR3 DNA
14	TRBD2	TRBV20-1	NA	TRBJ2-3	CSAWVAGKADTQYF	TGCAGTGCTTGGGTAGCGGGAAAAGCAGATACGCAGTATTTT
18	TRBD1	TRBV5-1	NA	TRBJ2-7	CASSSDRGLRLSSYEQYF	TGCGCCAGCAGCTCCGACAGGGGCCTTCGCTTGAGCTCCTACGAGCAGTACTTC
13	NA	TRBV11-2	few	TRBJ2-7	CASSLRTTREQYF	TGTGCCAGCAGCTTAAGGACGACGCGCGAGCAGTACTTC
13	NA	TRBV12-3/TRBV12-4	few	TRBJ2-5	CASRGQPQETQYF	TGTGCCAGCAGAGGCCAGCCACAAGAGACCCAGTACTTC
16	TRBD1	TRBV7-9	NA	TRBJ2-1	CASSLGGTGVYNEQFF	TGTGCCAGCAGCTTAGGGGGGACAGGGGTCTACAATGAGCAGTTCTTC
15	NA	TRBV9	few	TRBJ2-3	CASSVYAGRPDTQYF	TGTGCCAGCAGCGTATATGCGGGACGGCCAGATACGCAGTATTTT
19	TRBD2	TRBV12-3/TRBV12-4	few	TRBJ2-2	CASSFAATLLAGVTGELFF	TGTGCCAGCAGTTTCGCCGCGACTTTGTTAGCGGGAGTAACCGGGGAGCTGTTTTTT
14	NA	TRBV5-1	NA	TRBJ2-7	CDSSFRDTSFEQYF	TGCGACAGCAGCTTCCGGGATACATCCTTCGAGCAGTACTTC
19	NA	TRBV6-2/TRBV6-3	NA	TRBJ2-4	CASSYPDSENGGLRVIQYF	TGTGCCAGCAGTTACCCGGACTCCGAAAATGGGGGCTTAAGGGTCATTCAGTACTTC
15	NA	TRBV21-1	few	TRBJ2-1	CASSIKRRGAGEQFF	TGTGCCAGCAGCATTAAAAGGAGGGGGGCAGGTGAGCAGTTCTTC
13	NA	TRBV27	NA	TRBJ1-6	CASSSVLNSPLHF	TGTGCCAGCAGTTCCGTCCTTAATTCACCCCTCCACTTT
16	TRBD1	TRBV27	NA	TRBJ1-5	CASSSYGRGRNQPQHF	TGTGCCAGCAGTTCGTATGGCAGGGGGCGGAATCAGCCCCAGCATTTT
13	TRBD1	TRBV3-1	NA	TRBJ2-1	CASRRGQVNEQFF	TGTGCCAGCAGGCGGGGACAGGTCAATGAGCAGTTCTTC
16	TRBD1	TRBV9	NA	TRBJ1-1	CASSVETGVGNTEAFF	TGTGCCAGCAGCGTAGAGACAGGGGTGGGGAACACTGAAGCTTTCTTT
14	TRBD2	TRBV29-1	NA	TRBJ2-1	CSVEASGRARQQFF	TGCAGCGTTGAGGCTAGCGGGAGGGCTAGACAGCAGTTCTTC
18	TRBD2	TRBV11-2	NA	TRBJ2-1	CASSPTTLGLAGGFEQFF	TGTGCCAGCAGCCCGACGACCCTGGGACTAGCGGGAGGATTTGAGCAGTTCTTC
14	NA	TRBV7-6	few	TRBJ1-1	CASSLVAGGLKAFF	TGTGCCAGCAGCTTAGTTGCGGGGGGCCTGAAAGCTTTCTTT
16	NA	TRBV5-1	NA	TRBJ2-3	CASSLKVLHGTDTQYF	TGCGCCAGCAGCTTGAAAGTTCTCCATGGGACAGATACGCAGTATTTT
14	NA	TRBV28	few	TRBJ2-7	CASSFEWGSYEQYF	TGTGCCAGCAGTTTTGAGTGGGGGTCCTACGAGCAGTACTTC
14	TRBD2	TRBV6-5	few	TRBJ2-1	CASSYTGLVDEQFF	TGTGCCAGCAGTTACACGGGACTAGTAGATGAGCAGTTCTTC
14	NA	TRBV7-8	NA	TRBJ2-7	CASSPFQGSYEQYF	TGTGCCAGCAGCCCCTTCCAGGGCTCCTACGAGCAGTACTTC
14	TRBD1	TRBV9	few	TRBJ2-7	CASSALDRAYEQYF	TGTGCCAGCAGCGCCCTGGACAGGGCCTACGAGCAGTACTTC
15	TRBD2	TRBV5-4	NA	TRBJ2-1	CASSGAGGRYNEQFF	TGTGCCAGCAGTGGGGCGGGAGGAAGGTACAATGAGCAGTTCTTC